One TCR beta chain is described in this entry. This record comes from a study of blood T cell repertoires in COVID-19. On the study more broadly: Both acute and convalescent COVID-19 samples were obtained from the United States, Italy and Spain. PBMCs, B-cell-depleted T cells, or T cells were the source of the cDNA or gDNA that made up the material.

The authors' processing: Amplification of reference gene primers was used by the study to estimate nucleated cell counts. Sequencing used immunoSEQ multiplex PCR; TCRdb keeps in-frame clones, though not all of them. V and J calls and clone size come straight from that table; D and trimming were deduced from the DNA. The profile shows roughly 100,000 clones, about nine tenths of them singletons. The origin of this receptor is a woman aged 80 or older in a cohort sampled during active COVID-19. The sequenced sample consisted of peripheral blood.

The CDR3 spells CASSLVGGLPTNEKLFF. Here the CDR3 DNA reads TGCGCCAGCAGCTTGGTGGGGGGGCTCCCAACTAATGAAAAACTGTTTTTT. The chain combines TRBV5-1 with TRBJ1-4; possibly TRBD1 for D (6 bases). The CDR3 is 17 residues long. The ends were cut back, 0 bases at V and 0 bases at J, with 12 bases in the middle. The V gene's germline CDR1 is SGHRS and CDR2 YFSETQ.